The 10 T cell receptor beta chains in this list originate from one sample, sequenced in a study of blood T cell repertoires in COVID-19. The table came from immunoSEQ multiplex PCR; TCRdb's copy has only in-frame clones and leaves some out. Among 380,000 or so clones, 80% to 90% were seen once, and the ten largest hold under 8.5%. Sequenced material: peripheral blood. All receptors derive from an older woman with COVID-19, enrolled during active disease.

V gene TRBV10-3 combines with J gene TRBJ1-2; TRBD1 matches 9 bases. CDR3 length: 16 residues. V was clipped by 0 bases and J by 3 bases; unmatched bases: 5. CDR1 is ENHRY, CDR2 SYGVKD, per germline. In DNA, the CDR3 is TGTGCCATCAGTGAGTCTACAGGGGGCTCGTACTATGGCTACACCTTC. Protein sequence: CAISESTGGSYYGYTF.

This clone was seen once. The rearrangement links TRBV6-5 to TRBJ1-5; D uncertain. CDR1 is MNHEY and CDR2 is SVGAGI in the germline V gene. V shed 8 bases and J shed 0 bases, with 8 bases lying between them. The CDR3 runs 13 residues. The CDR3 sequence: CASEPYSNQPQHF. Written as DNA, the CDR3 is TGTGCCAGCGAGCCTTATAGCAATCAGCCCCAGCATTTT.

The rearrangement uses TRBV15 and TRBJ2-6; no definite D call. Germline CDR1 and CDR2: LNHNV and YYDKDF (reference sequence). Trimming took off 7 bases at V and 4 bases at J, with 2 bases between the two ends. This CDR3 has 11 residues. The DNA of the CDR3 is TGTGCCACCACAGGGGCCAACGTCCTGACTTTC. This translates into CATTGANVLTF.

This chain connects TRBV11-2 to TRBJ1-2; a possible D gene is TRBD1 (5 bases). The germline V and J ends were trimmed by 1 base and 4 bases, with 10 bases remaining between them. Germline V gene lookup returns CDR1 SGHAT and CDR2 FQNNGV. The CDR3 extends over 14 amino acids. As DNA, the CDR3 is TGTGCCAGCAGCTTAGGTCAGGACATCTATGGCTACACCTTC. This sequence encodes CASSLGQDIYGYTF. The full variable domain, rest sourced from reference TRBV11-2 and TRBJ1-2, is EAGVAQSPRYKIIEKRQSVAFWCNPISGHATLYWYQQILGQGPKLLIQFQNNGVVDDSQLPKDRFSAERLKGVDSTLKIQPAKLEDSAVYLCASSLGQDIYGYTFGSGTRLTVV.

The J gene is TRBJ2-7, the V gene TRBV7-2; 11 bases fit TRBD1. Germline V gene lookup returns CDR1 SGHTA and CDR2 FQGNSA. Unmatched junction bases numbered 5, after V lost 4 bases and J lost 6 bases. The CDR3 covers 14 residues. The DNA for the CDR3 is TGTGCCAGCAGCTCCCGGACAGGGGGCGGCGAGCAGTACTTC. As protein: CASSSRTGGGEQYF.

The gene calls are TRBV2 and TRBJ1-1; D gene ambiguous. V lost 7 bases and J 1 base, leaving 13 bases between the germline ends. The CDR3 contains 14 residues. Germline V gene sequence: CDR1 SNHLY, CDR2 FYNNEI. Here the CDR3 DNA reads TGTGCCAGCAACCCCAGTCGCCAGAACACTGAAGCTTTCTTT. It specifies CASNPSRQNTEAFF.

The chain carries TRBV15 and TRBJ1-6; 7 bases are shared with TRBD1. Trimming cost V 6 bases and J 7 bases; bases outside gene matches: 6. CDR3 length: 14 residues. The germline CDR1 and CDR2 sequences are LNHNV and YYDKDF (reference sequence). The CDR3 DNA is TGTGCCACCAGTCCCCCGACAGGGAATTCACCCCTCCACTTT. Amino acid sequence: CATSPPTGNSPLHF.

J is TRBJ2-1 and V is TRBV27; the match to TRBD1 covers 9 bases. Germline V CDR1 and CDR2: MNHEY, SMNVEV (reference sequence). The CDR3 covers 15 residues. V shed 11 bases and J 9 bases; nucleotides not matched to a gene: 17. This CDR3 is CASTPEQGAYGEQFF. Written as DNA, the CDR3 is TGTGCCTCGACCCCGGAACAGGGGGCTTATGGTGAGCAGTTCTTC.

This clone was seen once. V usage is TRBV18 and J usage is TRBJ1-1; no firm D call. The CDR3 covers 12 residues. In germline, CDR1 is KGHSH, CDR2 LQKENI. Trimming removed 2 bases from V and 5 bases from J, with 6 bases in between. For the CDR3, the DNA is TGTGCCAGCTCACCATCTGTAACTGAAGCTTTCTTT. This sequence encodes CASSPSVTEAFF. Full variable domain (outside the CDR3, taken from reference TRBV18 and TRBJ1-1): NAGVMQNPRHLVRRRGQEARLRCSPMKGHSHVYWYRQLPEEGLKFMVYLQKENIIDESGMPKERFSAEFPKEGPSILRIQQVVRGDSAAYFCASSPSVTEAFFGQGTRLTVV.

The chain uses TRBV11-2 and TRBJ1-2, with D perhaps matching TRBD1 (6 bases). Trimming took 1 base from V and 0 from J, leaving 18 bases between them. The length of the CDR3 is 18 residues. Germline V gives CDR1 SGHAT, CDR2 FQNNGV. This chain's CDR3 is CASSLVGGSGAANYGYTF. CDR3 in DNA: TGTGCCAGCAGCTTAGTGGGCGGGTCAGGGGCAGCTAACTATGGCTACACCTTC.